What follows are 24 T cell receptor beta chains derived from one specimen sequenced in a study of OX40 agonist ivuxolimab in advanced cancers. Sequencing was performed with immunoSEQ multiplex PCR; in TCRdb, only in-frame clones are kept and a portion is missing. The table shows about 110,000 clones, with approximately 90% occurring only once. The starting material was CD4+ or CD8+ T cells sorted from blood, obtained in a trial of the OX40 agonist ivuxolimab. The receptor source for this set is an adult with an advanced solid tumor such as melanoma, head and neck, liver or kidney cancer.

This chain joins TRBV9 and TRBJ2-1; D is undetermined. V lost 0 bases to trimming and J lost 4 bases, with 5 bases between them. Germline values: CDR1 SGDLS, CDR2 YYNGEE. There are 13 residues in the CDR3. The CDR3 is CASSVEGYNEQFF. CDR3 DNA: TGTGCCAGCAGCGTAGAAGGATACAATGAGCAGTTCTTC.

Only a few counts were recorded for this clone. The chain has TRBV29-1 and TRBJ2-1; tentative D call: TRBD1 (5 bases). There are 14 residues in the CDR3. Trimming stripped 4 bases from V and 5 bases from J, with 15 bases between. CDR1 is SQVTM, CDR2 ANQGSEA, per germline. CDR3 DNA sequence: TGCAGCGTTGCGAAGGGCAGGGTCCACAATGAGCAGTTCTTC. Residues: CSVAKGRVHNEQFF.

This rearrangement joins TRBV4-3 to TRBJ2-1, with 12 bases fitting TRBD2. J gave up 6 bases and V 4 bases, and 10 bases lay outside the gene matches. The germline V gene has CDR1 LGHNA and CDR2 YSLEER. CDR3 size: 17 residues. CDR3 region: CASSLGETSGGRNEQFF. The DNA for the CDR3 is TGCGCCAGCAGCCTAGGAGAGACTAGCGGGGGACGCAATGAGCAGTTCTTC.

The rearrangement joins TRBV28 to TRBJ1-5; 8 bases map to TRBD1. There are 15 residues in the CDR3. Germline lookup yields CDR1 MDHEN and CDR2 SYDVKM. The V gene end was trimmed by 3 bases and the J gene end by 2 bases; junction bases not matched to a gene: 3. The CDR3 protein is CASSLGDRRNQPQHF. The CDR3 DNA reads as TGTGCCAGCAGTTTGGGGGACAGGCGCAATCAGCCCCAGCATTTT.

The chain has TRBV9 and TRBJ2-2; TRBD1 matches at 7 bases. V was pared by 0 bases and J by 0 bases, with 2 bases of the junction left unmatched. Germline V gives CDR1 SGDLS, CDR2 YYNGEE. The CDR3 is made up of 16 amino acids. The CDR3 loop is CASSVGGQSNTGELFF. CDR3 in DNA: TGTGCCAGCAGCGTAGGGGGACAGTCGAACACCGGGGAGCTGTTTTTT.

The chain has TRBV7-8 and TRBJ2-5; D is tentatively TRBD1 or TRBD2 (6 bases each). The J call is doubtful: the DNA matches TRBJ2-7 better. The CDR3 covers 15 residues. Germline-derived CDR1 and CDR2 are SGHVS and FQNEAQ. This chain's CDR3 is CASSLPGGTTYEQYF. CDR3 bases: TGTGCCAGCAGCTTGCCCGGGGGCACCACTTACGAGCAGTACTTC.

The chain combines TRBV6-5 with TRBJ1-5; D gene unclear. This CDR3 contains 14 residues. Germline values: CDR1 MNHEY, CDR2 SVGAGI. The V end was cut by 0 bases, the J end by 6 bases, with 9 bases between. CDR3 sequence reads: CASSYSYGAQPQHF. The DNA of the CDR3 is TGTGCCAGCAGTTACTCGTACGGAGCTCAGCCCCAGCATTTT.

J is TRBJ1-1 and V is TRBV7-2; possibly TRBD1 for D (6 bases). This CDR3 is 17 amino acids long. Between the trimmed V and J ends, which lost 2 bases and 5 bases, there was a span of 21 bases. CDR1 SGHTA and CDR2 FQGNSA come from the germline V gene. The CDR3 DNA reads as TGTGCCAGCAGCTTACGTAGGTTGGGGGGAGGGGGAACTGAAGCTTTCTTT. It yields the protein CASSLRRLGGGGTEAFF.

The chain employs TRBV7-2 and TRBJ1-6, with D unclear. Germline V CDR1 and CDR2: SGHTA, FQGNSA. V gave up 7 bases and J gave up 8 bases, with 12 bases separating them. This CDR3 is 13 amino acids long. The CDR3 is CASTSGIDSPLHF. For the CDR3, the DNA is TGTGCCAGCACCAGCGGGATCGATTCACCCCTCCACTTT.

The chain has TRBV28 and TRBJ1-6; possibly TRBD1 for D (6 bases). Germline assignment: CDR1 MDHEN and CDR2 SYDVKM. V was shortened by 6 bases and J by 4 bases, with 10 bases between the two germline ends. The CDR3 sequence is 14 residues long. CDR3 sequence (DNA): TGTGCCAGCAGACTAGGACAGTATAATTCACCCCTCCACTTT. It specifies CASRLGQYNSPLHF. The whole variable domain, remainder taken from reference TRBV28 and TRBJ1-6, is DVKVTQSSRYLVKRTGEKVFLECVQDMDHENMFWYRQDPGLGLRLIYFSYDVKMKEKGDIPEGYSVSREKKERFSLILESASTNQTSMYLCASRLGQYNSPLHFGNGTRLTVT.

The J gene is TRBJ1-6, the V gene TRBV5-6; D remains unclear. Germline CDR1 and CDR2: SGHDT and YYEEEE. V lost 4 bases and J lost 10, with 18 bases in between. CDR3 size: 15 residues. The chain's CDR3 is CASSRLQSGRSPLHF. Written as DNA, the CDR3 is TGTGCCAGCAGCCGGCTGCAGTCTGGGAGATCACCCCTCCACTTT.

The genes are TRBV11-3 and TRBJ1-1; D remains ambiguous. In germline, CDR1 is SGHNT, CDR2 YENEEA. V was shortened by 4 bases and J by 7 bases, with 7 bases between the two germline ends. The CDR3 runs to 11 residues. CDR3 in amino acids: CASSYAREAFF. The DNA of the CDR3 is TGTGCCAGCAGCTATGCCCGTGAAGCTTTCTTT.

The chain links TRBV27 to TRBJ2-7; 13 nucleotides match TRBD2. The ends lost 5 bases at V and 0 bases at J; junction bases unmatched: 7. Germline lookup yields CDR1 MNHEY and CDR2 SMNVEV (reference sequence). The CDR3 is made up of 17 amino acids. CDR3 region: CASSRRLAGGSSYEQYF. In nucleotides, the CDR3 is TGTGCCAGCAGTCGGAGACTAGCGGGGGGAAGCTCCTACGAGCAGTACTTC.

V and J are TRBV28 and TRBJ1-4, with D possibly being TRBD1 (5 bases). The CDR3 is 17 amino acids. Germline-derived CDR1 and CDR2 are MDHEN and SYDVKM. V dropped 6 bases and J dropped 8 bases, with 25 bases sitting between them. CDR3 protein: CASRSPFTGQVEEKLFF. The CDR3 region has the DNA TGTGCCAGCAGATCCCCATTCACAGGCCAGGTAGAGGAAAAACTGTTTTTT.

This clone was seen once. The genes are TRBV5-1 and TRBJ2-1, with D possibly being TRBD2 (5 bases). There are 15 residues in the CDR3. The germline V and J ends were trimmed by 0 bases and 3 bases, with 10 bases remaining between them. Germline CDR1 SGHRS, CDR2 YFSETQ. The chain's CDR3 is CASSLAPGNYNEQFF. DNA for the CDR3: TGCGCCAGCAGCTTGGCCCCGGGGAACTACAATGAGCAGTTCTTC. Full variable domain (missing parts from reference TRBV5-1 and TRBJ2-1): KAGVTQTPRYLIKTRGQQVTLSCSPISGHRSVSWYQQTPGQGLQFLFEYFSETQRNKGNFPGRFSGRQFSNSRSEMNVSTLELGDSALYLCASSLAPGNYNEQFFGPGTRLTVL.

The genes are TRBV30 and TRBJ2-7, with TRBD1 identical over 7 bases. The CDR3 contains 15 residues. V lost 0 bases, J lost 6 bases, and 11 bases stayed unmatched. Germline CDR1 GTSNPN, CDR2 SVGIG (reference sequence). This chain's CDR3 is CAWSVFGQVFGEQYF. The CDR3 DNA follows: TGTGCCTGGAGTGTATTTGGACAGGTATTTGGCGAGCAGTACTTC. The variable domain in full, with the rest retrieved from reference TRBV30 and TRBJ2-7, is SQTIHQWPATLVQPVGSPLSLECTVEGTSNPNLYWYRQAAGRGLQLLFYSVGIGQISSEVPQNLSASRPQDRQFILSSKKLLLSDSGFYLCAWSVFGQVFGEQYFGPGTRLTVT.

The rearrangement joins TRBV2 to TRBJ1-6; tentatively, D is TRBD1 (6 bases). The V end was cut by 6 bases, the J end by 5 bases, with 14 bases between. Germline loops: CDR1 SNHLY, CDR2 FYNNEI. This CDR3 has 15 amino acids. For the CDR3, the DNA is TGTGCCAGCAGCACAGGGCATTTAAATAATTCACCCCTCCACTTT. This gives the protein CASSTGHLNNSPLHF.

The chain combines TRBV6-1 with TRBJ2-7; D uncertain. This CDR3 spans 10 amino acids. From germline, CDR1 is MNHNS and CDR2 SASEGT. V was cut by 7 bases and J by 1 base, with 2 bases left in between. The CDR3 here is CASNSYEQYF. As DNA, the CDR3 is TGTGCCAGCAATTCCTACGAGCAGTACTTC.

J is TRBJ1-1 and V is TRBV7-9; D call uncertain. The V and J ends lost 8 bases and 1 base respectively, with 11 bases between them. Germline lookup yields CDR1 SEHNR and CDR2 FQNEAQ (reference sequence). This CDR3 has 13 residues. In DNA, the CDR3 is TGTGCCAGCTATGGGGAGGGGAACACTGAAGCTTTCTTT. It specifies CASYGEGNTEAFF.

The chain couples TRBV6-5 to TRBJ2-2, with D perhaps matching TRBD1 (6 bases). The CDR3 sequence is 14 residues long. Germline V gives CDR1 MNHEY, CDR2 SVGAGI. V was shortened by 6 bases and J by 0 bases, with 8 bases between the two germline ends. CDR3 coding DNA: TGTGCCAGCAGCAACAGGGCGAACACCGGGGAGCTGTTTTTT. Protein: CASSNRANTGELFF.

This clone was recorded once. The V call is TRBV19, the J call TRBJ1-5; 8 nucleotides align to TRBD1. This CDR3 contains 15 residues. Germline V gene data show CDR1 as LNHDA and CDR2 as SQIVND (reference sequence). V lost 1 base and J lost 1; bases outside the gene matches: 0. The CDR3 DNA reads TGTGCCAGTAGTATAGGGACAGGGAGCAATCAGCCCCAGCATTTT. Amino acids: CASSIGTGSNQPQHF.

This clone was counted a single time. One junction end does not reproduce the germline sequence, and a read error may be involved. V usage is TRBV7-7 and J usage is TRBJ2-7; no reliable D call. Germline V gene lookup returns CDR1 SSHAT and CDR2 FNYEAQ (reference sequence). The CDR3 runs to 14 residues. CDR3 sequence reads: CASSQNPLDGEQYF. The CDR3 coding sequence is TGTGCTAGCAGCCAAAACCCTTTGGATGGCGAGCAGTACTTC.

This sequence joins TRBV6-6 and TRBJ2-7; the match to TRBD1 covers 8 bases. Germline V CDR1 and CDR2: MNHNY, SVGAGI (reference sequence). Trimming cost V 6 bases and J 3 bases; bases outside gene matches: 10. The CDR3 is 15 residues long. CDR3 residues: CASSNQGARGYEQYF. The CDR3 nucleotides are TGTGCCAGCAGCAATCAGGGGGCGCGCGGCTACGAGCAGTACTTC.

This clone was detected a few times. The chain couples TRBV4-3 to TRBJ2-1; the D gene is possibly TRBD1 (6 bases). V dropped 0 bases and J dropped 2 bases, with 11 bases sitting between them. The CDR3 runs 16 residues. CDR1 is LGHNA, CDR2 YSLEER, per germline. The CDR3 coding sequence is TGCGCCAGCAGCCAAGATTTTACAGGGCCCTACAATGAGCAGTTCTTC. It encodes CASSQDFTGPYNEQFF.